A selection of T cell receptor beta chains follows, all from one sample in a study of cytomegalovirus exposure and HLA in healthy donors. The protocol was immunoSEQ multiplex PCR, while the TCRdb copy is restricted to in-frame clones and leaves out a portion. The sample includes 200,000 to 250,000 clones, 82% seen only once; the top ten take less than 3%. The sequenced sample was PBMCs. The receptors originated from a woman between 35 and 50 years old in good health and CMV-seronegative. Each CDR3 is given with its conserved first and last residue. A D gene is named only where the DNA matches it firmly. Expanded clones get a size class; other rows say once, few or many, or leave the size out.

D gene | J gene | clone size | V gene | CDR3 protein | CDR3 DNA
- | TRBJ2-1 | - | TRBV28 | CASSFRAGGGGEQFF | TGTGCCAGCAGTTTCCGCGCGGGTGGTGGTGGTGAGCAGTTCTTC
TRBD1 | TRBJ1-1 | - | TRBV27 | CASSGTGGYHTEALF | TGTGCCAGCAGTGGGACAGGGGGCTATCACACTGAAGCTTTATTT
TRBD1 | TRBJ2-1 | - | TRBV28 | CASSLNTGATYNEQFF | TGTGCCAGCAGTTTAAACACAGGGGCCACCTACAATGAGCAGTTCTTC
TRBD1 | TRBJ1-1 | - | TRBV29-1 | CSVEEDRDEAFF | TGCAGCGTTGAAGAAGACAGGGATGAAGCTTTCTTT
- | TRBJ1-1 | - | TRBV11-2 | CASSPAGVAEAFF | TGTGCCAGCAGCCCGGCAGGGGTCGCTGAAGCTTTCTTT
- | TRBJ1-2 | - | TRBV4-1 | CASSQMGQLSNGYTF | TGCGCCAGCAGCCAAATGGGACAACTATCAAATGGCTACACCTTC
TRBD1 | TRBJ2-5 | - | TRBV27 | CASSLYTGEETQYF | TGTGCCAGCAGTTTATACACAGGGGAAGAGACCCAGTACTTC
- | TRBJ1-6 | - | TRBV5-4 | CASSLLPAAEGSPLHF | TGTGCCAGCAGCTTGCTTCCGGCAGCCGAGGGTTCACCCCTCCACTTT
TRBD1 | TRBJ1-1 | - | TRBV30 | CAWGQDVNTEAFF | TGTGCCTGGGGACAGGACGTGAACACTGAAGCTTTCTTT
TRBD1 | TRBJ2-7 | - | TRBV9 | CASSVGWTGNDEQYF | TGTGCCAGCAGCGTAGGATGGACAGGGAACGACGAGCAGTACTTC
TRBD2 | TRBJ2-7 | - | TRBV2 | CASRLTSGTYEQYF | TGTGCCAGCAGATTGACTAGCGGAACCTACGAGCAGTACTTC
TRBD1 | TRBJ2-3 | - | TRBV9 | CASSVDGQTGTDTQYF | TGTGCCAGCAGCGTAGATGGACAGACAGGGACAGATACGCAGTATTTT
TRBD1 | TRBJ1-5 | - | TRBV30 | CAWSGGQGPNQPQHF | TGTGCCTGGAGTGGGGGACAGGGACCCAATCAGCCCCAGCATTTT
TRBD2 | TRBJ2-1 | - | TRBV27 | CASTSGLAEYNEQFF | TGTGCCAGCACCTCGGGACTAGCGGAATACAATGAGCAGTTCTTC
- | TRBJ1-4 | - | TRBV7-9 | CSSSTHLGAVRKLFF | TGTTCCAGCAGCACTCACTTAGGGGCAGTCCGAAAACTGTTTTTT
TRBD1 | TRBJ2-3 | - | TRBV6-5 | CASSWTGTGGDTQYF | TGTGCCAGCAGTTGGACCGGGACAGGGGGAGATACGCAGTATTTT
TRBD2 | TRBJ2-1 | - | TRBV7-2 | CASSLWAGTSGNEQFF | TGTGCCAGCAGCTTATGGGCCGGGACTAGCGGGAATGAGCAGTTCTTC
- | TRBJ2-1 | - | TRBV7-3 | CASSSLPVTYNEQFF | TGTGCCAGCAGCTCCCTCCCAGTTACCTACAATGAGCAGTTCTTC
- | TRBJ1-1 | - | TRBV19 | CASQLMGHTNTEAFF | TGTGCCAGCCAACTTATGGGACACACGAACACTGAAGCTTTCTTT
- | TRBJ2-1 | - | TRBV5-1 | CASSLEIGPLQGQFF | TGCGCCAGCAGCTTGGAAATTGGACCACTTCAGGGGCAGTTCTTC
- | TRBJ1-1 | - | TRBV28 | CASRPQPLGGTEAFF | TGTGCCAGCAGACCTCAGCCCCTCGGGGGCACTGAAGCTTTCTTT
- | TRBJ2-1 | - | TRBV13 | CASSIAQHSYNEQFF | TGTGCCAGCAGCATTGCACAACACTCCTACAATGAGCAGTTCTTC
TRBD1 | TRBJ1-2 | few | TRBV28 | CASSLSDRGYGYTF | TGTGCCAGCAGTTTGAGCGACAGGGGCTATGGCTACACCTTC
TRBD1 | TRBJ1-2 | - | TRBV6-1 | CASGLITGVGGYTF | TGTGCCAGCGGACTTATCACAGGGGTAGGGGGCTACACCTTC
- | TRBJ1-5 | - | TRBV7-8 | CASSLVGRGVSQPQHF | TGTGCCAGCAGCTTAGTAGGCAGGGGAGTAAGTCAGCCCCAGCATTTT
- | TRBJ1-1 | once | TRBV28 | CASGGGSKTEAFF | TGTGCCAGCGGCGGTGGGTCGAAGACTGAAGCTTTCTTT
- | TRBJ1-5 | - | TRBV18 | CASSRRGGDQPQHF | TGTGCCAGCTCCCGTAGGGGCGGGGATCAGCCCCAGCATTTT
- | TRBJ1-5 | - | TRBV30 | CAWGDYSNQPQHF | TGTGCCTGGGGGGACTATAGCAATCAGCCCCAGCATTTT
TRBD2 | TRBJ2-1 | - | TRBV18 | CASSPPSSGRVNEQFF | TGTGCCAGCTCACCACCGAGTAGCGGGAGGGTCAATGAGCAGTTCTTC
TRBD1 | TRBJ2-2 | - | TRBV11-2 | CASSGTGGTGELFF | TGTGCCAGCAGCGGAACAGGGGGGACGGGGGAGCTGTTTTTT
- | TRBJ1-5 | few | TRBV18 | CASSQAGNQPQHF | TGTGCCAGCTCACAGGCGGGCAATCAGCCCCAGCATTTT
TRBD1 | TRBJ2-7 | once | TRBV29-1 | CSVVSGGDEQYF | TGCAGCGTTGTTTCAGGGGGTGACGAGCAGTACTTC
TRBD2 | TRBJ2-3 | once | TRBV4-2 | CASSQFTSGNTDTQYF | TGTGCCAGCAGTCAGTTCACTAGCGGGAACACAGATACGCAGTATTTT
- | TRBJ2-7 | - | TRBV27 | CASRVGGSYEQYF | TGTGCCAGCAGGGTGGGGGGCTCCTACGAGCAGTACTTC
- | TRBJ1-1 | - | TRBV5-4 | CASSPSIGKEGNTEAFF | TGTGCCAGCAGCCCCTCTATAGGGAAGGAGGGTAACACTGAAGCTTTCTTT
TRBD1 | TRBJ1-3 | - | TRBV28 | CASSPSTGTTGNTIYF | TGTGCCAGCAGTCCCTCGACAGGGACCACTGGAAACACCATATATTTT
TRBD1 | TRBJ1-1 | few | TRBV11-2 | CASSSLLGTAEAFF | TGTGCCAGCAGCTCGCTTTTAGGGACAGCTGAAGCTTTCTTT